Sequencing of this T cell receptor beta chain was carried out in a study of T cell responses to AZD1222 COVID-19 vaccine. Findings and limits, study-wide: Two AZD1222 administrations were followed by greater Spike-specific TCR breadth and depth. Seropositive AZD1222 recipients at baseline numbered only five or six. Every sample of the repertoires postdated the peak T cell response.

The table lists this clone with a count of one. Its cognate antigen is unknown. The CDR3 is made up of 8 amino acids. Germline assignment: CDR1 SGDLS and CDR2 YYNGEE. V gave up 9 bases and J gave up 12 bases, with 10 bases separating them. Assay: immunoSEQ multiplex PCR; the TCRdb copy retains only in-frame clones and omits some. The table includes approximately 200,000 clones, about 94% detected once. The sample in question was peripheral blood, obtained 28 days after the second dose of the MenACWY control vaccine. This receptor was taken from an adult who received the MenACWY meningococcal vaccine as a control. The V call is TRBV9, the J call TRBJ2-7; D gene uncertain. The DNA of the CDR3 is TGTGCCACCCCGGAGTTGTACTTC. Translation: CATPELYF.